These T cell receptor beta chains were read from a single sample in a study of blood T cell repertoires in COVID-19. Profiled with immunoSEQ multiplex PCR; TCRdb holds only in-frame clones, not every one. The data hold around 99,000 clones, with around nine tenths observed a single time. Specimen: peripheral blood. These receptors were collected from a man between 45 and 60 years old with acute or convalescent COVID-19. Each CDR3 is given with its conserved first and last residue. The D gene is left open where the match is weak. Rows give clone size only sometimes, using once, few, many, or a class for an expanded clone.

V gene: TRBV7-9; clone size: -; D gene: -; J gene: TRBJ1-1; CDR3 protein: CASSLGSGTEAFF; CDR3 DNA: TGTGCCAGCAGCTTAGGCTCCGGCACTGAAGCTTTCTTT
V gene: TRBV11-2; clone size: -; D gene: -; J gene: TRBJ1-2; CDR3 protein: CASSLNGVAYGYTF; CDR3 DNA: TGTGCCAGCAGCTTAAACGGGGTTGCCTATGGCTACACCTTC
V gene: TRBV24-1; clone size: -; D gene: TRBD2; J gene: TRBJ2-1; CDR3 protein: CATSSLGSSGSNEQFF; CDR3 DNA: TGTGCCACCAGTTCCCTGGGGTCTAGCGGGAGTAATGAGCAGTTCTTC
V gene: TRBV20-1; clone size: -; D gene: TRBD2; J gene: TRBJ2-7; CDR3 protein: CSASPSGINEQYF; CDR3 DNA: TGCAGTGCTAGTCCTAGCGGGATCAACGAGCAGTACTTC
V gene: TRBV2; clone size: -; D gene: -; J gene: TRBJ2-1; CDR3 protein: CASSEAGPQRFF; CDR3 DNA: TGTGCCAGCAGTGAAGCGGGCCCGCAACGGTTCTTC
V gene: TRBV7-8; clone size: -; D gene: TRBD1; J gene: TRBJ1-5; CDR3 protein: CASSSRDRVSNQPQHF; CDR3 DNA: TGTGCCAGCAGCTCCAGAGACAGGGTGAGCAATCAGCCCCAGCATTTT
V gene: TRBV19; clone size: -; D gene: TRBD1; J gene: TRBJ2-7; CDR3 protein: CASSISTGGEQYF; CDR3 DNA: TGTGCCAGTAGTATTTCCACAGGGGGCGAGCAGTACTTC
V gene: TRBV7-9; clone size: few; D gene: TRBD1; J gene: TRBJ2-1; CDR3 protein: CASIRGLDNEQFF; CDR3 DNA: TGTGCCAGCATCAGGGGGCTGGACAATGAGCAGTTCTTC
V gene: TRBV9; clone size: -; D gene: TRBD2; J gene: TRBJ2-3; CDR3 protein: CASSVVPGLAATDTQYF; CDR3 DNA: TGTGCCAGCAGCGTAGTCCCAGGACTAGCGGCCACAGATACGCAGTATTTT
V gene: TRBV5-1; clone size: -; D gene: TRBD2; J gene: TRBJ2-1; CDR3 protein: CASSSGRGEQFF; CDR3 DNA: TGCGCCAGCTCTAGCGGGAGGGGCGAGCAGTTCTTC
V gene: TRBV5-1; clone size: -; D gene: TRBD1; J gene: TRBJ2-1; CDR3 protein: CASSLGVGRTGSLGNEQFF; CDR3 DNA: TGCGCCAGCAGCTTGGGGGTGGGCAGGACAGGCTCTTTGGGGAATGAGCAGTTCTTC
V gene: TRBV7-8; clone size: -; D gene: TRBD1; J gene: TRBJ2-7; CDR3 protein: CASSSPKLSTGSHEQYF; CDR3 DNA: TGTGCCAGCAGCTCCCCAAAGCTATCGACAGGGAGCCACGAGCAGTACTTC
V gene: TRBV5-1; clone size: -; D gene: TRBD2; J gene: TRBJ2-1; CDR3 protein: CASSLVGSGTSSYNEQFF; CDR3 DNA: TGCGCCAGCAGCTTGGTAGGGTCCGGGACTAGCTCCTACAATGAGCAGTTCTTC
V gene: TRBV27; clone size: once; D gene: -; J gene: TRBJ2-7; CDR3 protein: CASSPGSFYEQYF; CDR3 DNA: TGTGCCAGCAGCCCCGGGTCCTTCTACGAGCAGTACTTC
V gene: TRBV3-1/TRBV3-2; clone size: once; D gene: TRBD1; J gene: TRBJ1-6; CDR3 protein: CASSQGQGNSPLHF; CDR3 DNA: TGTGCCAGCAGCCAAGGACAGGGGAATTCACCCCTCCACTTT
V gene: TRBV19; clone size: -; D gene: -; J gene: TRBJ2-5; CDR3 protein: CASSINTAQETQYF; CDR3 DNA: TGTGCCAGTAGTATTAATACAGCCCAAGAGACCCAGTACTTC
V gene: TRBV25-1; clone size: -; D gene: -; J gene: TRBJ1-3; CDR3 protein: CASSANRVGVSGNTIYF; CDR3 DNA: TGTGCCAGCAGTGCCAACAGGGTTGGGGTGTCTGGAAACACCATATATTTT
V gene: TRBV7-9; clone size: -; D gene: TRBD2; J gene: TRBJ2-2; CDR3 protein: CASSSPGLASGELFF; CDR3 DNA: TGTGCCAGCAGCTCGCCGGGACTAGCAAGCGGGGAGCTGTTTTTT
V gene: TRBV14; clone size: few; D gene: -; J gene: TRBJ1-2; CDR3 protein: CASSSGGFGYTF; CDR3 DNA: TGTGCCAGCAGCTCCGGGGGGTTTGGCTACACCTTC
V gene: TRBV3-1/TRBV3-2; clone size: -; D gene: -; J gene: TRBJ1-3; CDR3 protein: CASSQDGGSSGNTIYF; CDR3 DNA: TGTGCCAGCAGCCAAGATGGGGGGAGCTCTGGAAACACCATATATTTT
V gene: TRBV6-2/TRBV6-3; clone size: -; D gene: TRBD1; J gene: TRBJ2-3; CDR3 protein: CASSRGWDTQYF; CDR3 DNA: TGTGCCAGCAGCAGGGGGTGGGATACGCAGTATTTT
V gene: TRBV18; clone size: -; D gene: -; J gene: TRBJ1-1; CDR3 protein: CASSPSGRAEAFF; CDR3 DNA: TGTGCCAGCTCACCAAGTGGCAGGGCTGAAGCTTTCTTT
V gene: TRBV6-6; clone size: once; D gene: -; J gene: TRBJ2-7; CDR3 protein: CASSRLGGAGRSYEQYF; CDR3 DNA: TGTGCCAGCAGTCGCTTAGGGGGGGCGGGGCGCTCCTACGAGCAGTACTTC
V gene: TRBV6-5; clone size: -; D gene: TRBD2; J gene: TRBJ2-3; CDR3 protein: CASSYAAGVTDTQYF; CDR3 DNA: TGTGCCAGCAGTTACGCGGCGGGAGTCACAGATACGCAGTATTTT
V gene: TRBV5-1; clone size: -; D gene: -; J gene: TRBJ1-6; CDR3 protein: CASSLMTSKIHPLHF; CDR3 DNA: TGCGCCAGCAGCTTGATGACATCCAAAATTCACCCCCTCCACTTT
V gene: TRBV6-6; clone size: -; D gene: TRBD1; J gene: TRBJ1-6; CDR3 protein: CASSYLGQGRSPLHF; CDR3 DNA: TGTGCCAGCAGTTACCTGGGACAGGGTAGATCACCCCTCCACTTT
V gene: TRBV2; clone size: -; D gene: -; J gene: TRBJ2-3; CDR3 protein: CASGFRSYTDTQYF; CDR3 DNA: TGTGCCAGCGGTTTTCGAAGCTACACAGATACGCAGTATTTT
V gene: TRBV4-2; clone size: -; D gene: -; J gene: TRBJ1-2; CDR3 protein: CASSLRSSGVNYGYTF; CDR3 DNA: TGTGCCAGCAGCCTGAGGTCTTCGGGGGTGAACTATGGCTACACCTTC
V gene: TRBV7-6; clone size: -; D gene: -; J gene: TRBJ2-6; CDR3 protein: CASSVSSGANVLTF; CDR3 DNA: TGTGCCAGCAGCGTATCCTCTGGGGCCAACGTCCTGACTTTC
V gene: TRBV27; clone size: -; D gene: -; J gene: TRBJ1-6; CDR3 protein: CASSFNRNSPLHF; CDR3 DNA: TGTGCCAGCAGTTTCAATCGGAATTCACCCCTCCACTTT
V gene: TRBV10-3; clone size: -; D gene: -; J gene: TRBJ2-7; CDR3 protein: CAIGPDRLLSYEQYF; CDR3 DNA: TGTGCCATCGGGCCCGACAGGTTACTCTCCTACGAGCAGTACTTC
V gene: TRBV9; clone size: -; D gene: -; J gene: TRBJ2-1; CDR3 protein: CASSVGSGSYNEQFF; CDR3 DNA: TGTGCCAGCAGCGTAGGGAGCGGTTCCTACAATGAGCAGTTCTTC
V gene: TRBV5-5; clone size: -; D gene: TRBD1; J gene: TRBJ1-3; CDR3 protein: CASSFGQGSGNTIYF; CDR3 DNA: TGTGCCAGCAGCTTCGGACAGGGATCTGGAAACACCATATATTTT
V gene: TRBV12-3/TRBV12-4; clone size: -; D gene: -; J gene: TRBJ2-1; CDR3 protein: CASSLARNNEQFF; CDR3 DNA: TGTGCCAGCAGTTTAGCGAGAAATAATGAGCAGTTCTTC